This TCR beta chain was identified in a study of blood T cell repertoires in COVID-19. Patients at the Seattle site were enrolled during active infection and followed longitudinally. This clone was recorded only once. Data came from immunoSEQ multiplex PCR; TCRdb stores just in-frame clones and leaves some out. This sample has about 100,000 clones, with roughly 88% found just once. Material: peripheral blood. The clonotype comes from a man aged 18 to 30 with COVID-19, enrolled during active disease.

In DNA form, the CDR3 reads TGTGCCAGCAGCTTAGATCGACAGGGGGCCTACGAGCAGTACTTC. Translating it yields CASSLDRQGAYEQYF. The V gene is TRBV7-8, the J gene TRBJ2-7, with 9 bases identical to TRBD1. With V trimmed by 1 base and J by 2 bases, 3 bases remained unmatched. Germline V gene data show CDR1 as SGHVS and CDR2 as FQNEAQ. CDR3 length equals 15 residues.